This TCR beta chain was profiled in a study of a mutant IDH1 vaccine in newly diagnosed glioma. Study details: Receipt of radiotherapy, temozolomide, or both preceded the study, and most received both. Study conclusions and caveats: Altogether, 93.3% of patients exhibited vaccine-induced immune responses. Apparently, pseudoprogression bore no relation to changes among the top peripheral T cell clonotypes.

As for time point: baseline, week 1 (first vaccination visit). Described treatment: pre-vaccination baseline after standard-of-care therapy. Donors harbored newly found WHO grade 3 or 4 IDH1-mutant, ATRX-lost astrocytomas. Sequencing used immunoSEQ multiplex PCR; TCRdb keeps in-frame clones, though not all of them. The table has 45,000 to 55,000 clones, 86% seen once. CDR1 KGHSH and CDR2 LQKENI come from the germline V gene. Trimming left V 0 bases short and J 0 bases short, with 6 bases between. CDR3 length equals 15 residues. Remarks on this clone: Its antigen is still unknown.

The sample consisted of PBMCs, taken from a glioma patient treated with radiotherapy, temozolomide or both. This clonotype was sampled from a man in his forties or fifties with glioma. The chain combines TRBV18 with TRBJ1-3; the D is unclear. The CDR3 region is CASSPPGLSGNTIYF. The CDR3 DNA sequence: TGTGCCAGCTCACCACCAGGGCTCTCTGGAAACACCATATATTTT.